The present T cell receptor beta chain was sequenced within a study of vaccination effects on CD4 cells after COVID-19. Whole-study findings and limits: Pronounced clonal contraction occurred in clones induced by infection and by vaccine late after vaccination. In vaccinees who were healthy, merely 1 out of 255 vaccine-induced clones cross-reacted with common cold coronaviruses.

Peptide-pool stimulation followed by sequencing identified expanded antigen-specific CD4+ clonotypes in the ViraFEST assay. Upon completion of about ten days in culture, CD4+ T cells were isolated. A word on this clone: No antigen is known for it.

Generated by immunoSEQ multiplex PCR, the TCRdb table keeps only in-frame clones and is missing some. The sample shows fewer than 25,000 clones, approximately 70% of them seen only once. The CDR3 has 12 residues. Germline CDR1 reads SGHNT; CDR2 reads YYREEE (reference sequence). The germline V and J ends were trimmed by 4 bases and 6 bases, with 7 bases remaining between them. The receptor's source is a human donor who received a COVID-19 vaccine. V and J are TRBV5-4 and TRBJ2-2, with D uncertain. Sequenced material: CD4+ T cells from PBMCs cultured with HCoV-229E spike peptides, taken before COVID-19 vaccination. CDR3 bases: TGTGCCAGCAGCCTCGTTCCCGGGGAGCTGTTTTTT. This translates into CASSLVPGELFF.